Sequencing of this TCR beta chain was carried out in a study of control samples from healthy donors and cancer patients. The table lists this clone with a count of one. This CDR3 has 16 residues. Germline CDR1 is SGHRS and CDR2 is YFSETQ. With 0 bases clipped from V and 4 bases from J, the junction kept 8 bases outside the gene matches. TCRdb's copy holds only in-frame clones and misses some; the assay was immunoSEQ multiplex PCR. The sample contains tens of thousands of clones, roughly 93% of which appear only once. Source material: PBMCs. The J gene is TRBJ2-3, the V gene TRBV5-1, with TRBD2 identical over 7 bases. This clonotype was obtained from a woman aged 35 to 49 with lung cancer. The DNA of the CDR3 is TGCGCCAGCAGCTTGGGCCTGGGGAGGGACGCAGATACGCAGTATTTT. Encoded protein: CASSLGLGRDADTQYF.